A selection of T cell receptor beta chains follows, all from one sample in a study of a mutant IDH1 vaccine in newly diagnosed glioma. Sequencing used immunoSEQ multiplex PCR; TCRdb keeps in-frame clones, though not all of them. The data show 24,000 or so clones, 93% seen once. This sample comprised PBMCs, obtained from a glioma patient treated with radiotherapy, temozolomide or both. These receptor sequences come from a man in his forties or fifties with glioma. CDR3s include the opening cysteine and the closing phenylalanine or tryptophan. A D gene is named only where the DNA matches it firmly. Size tells how often a clone was seen (once, few, many) or the class of an expanded clone, and some rows leave it out.

TRBJ2-3	TRBV25-1	-	-	TGTGCCAGCAGTGGCACTAGGGTAGATACGCAGTATTTT	CASSGTRVDTQYF
TRBJ2-3	TRBV6-1	-	TRBD1	TGTGCCAGCAGGGACAGGGGTCTCGGGGATACGCAGTATTTT	CASRDRGLGDTQYF
TRBJ2-6	TRBV5-1	-	TRBD2	TGCGCCAGCAGCTTGGCGCGGGAGGGTGGGGCCAACGTCCTGACTTTC	CASSLAREGGANVLTF
TRBJ1-1	TRBV25-1	-	-	TGTGCCAGCAGTGAATATGGGGGGCGAACTGAAGCTTTCTTT	CASSEYGGRTEAFF
TRBJ2-7	TRBV5-4	-	-	TGTGCCAGCAGCGTCGGCTACGAGCAGTACTTC	CASSVGYEQYF
TRBJ2-5	TRBV5-4	-	-	TGTGCCAGCAGCTTTTACCAAGAGACCCAGTACTTC	CASSFYQETQYF
TRBJ2-7	TRBV7-2	-	-	TGTGCCAGCAGTCGGGGAGGATCCTACGAGCAGTACTTC	CASSRGGSYEQYF
TRBJ2-7	TRBV6-1	once	-	TGTGCCAGCAGTGACTGGGGAGAGACCTCCTACGAGCAGTACTTC	CASSDWGETSYEQYF
TRBJ2-7	TRBV19	-	-	TGTGCCAGTAGTAGTGTCGGCGGATACGAGCAGTACTTC	CASSSVGGYEQYF
TRBJ1-1	TRBV11-2	-	-	TGTGCCAGCAGCTTAGATTCCAGGGGTTGGGGGAACACTGAAGCTTTCTTT	CASSLDSRGWGNTEAFF
TRBJ1-5	TRBV7-2	-	-	TGTGCCAGCAGCTGGGACCTGGCAAATCAGCCCCAGCATTTT	CASSWDLANQPQHF
TRBJ1-1	TRBV5-4	-	TRBD1	TGTGCCAGCAGCGGCTTGACCGGGACAGGGAACACTGAAGCTTTCTTT	CASSGLTGTGNTEAFF
TRBJ1-1	TRBV29-1	-	-	TGCAGCGGCGGTGAGGGGAGTGAAGCTTTCTTT	CSGGEGSEAFF
TRBJ2-6	TRBV7-9	-	-	TGTGCCAGCAGTATCAGCCGGTCTGGGGCCAACGTCCTGACTTTC	CASSISRSGANVLTF
TRBJ2-7	TRBV7-6	-	-	TGTGCCAGCAGCTTAGCGCGGGACCGTCAGTACTCCTACGAGCAGTACTTC	CASSLARDRQYSYEQYF
TRBJ1-2	TRBV29-1	-	-	TGCAGCGCGGGGGAGGATCACTATGGCTACACCTTC	CSAGEDHYGYTF
TRBJ2-7	TRBV29-1	once	-	TGCAGCGTTTTCGGTACCAGCGGGGACACCTACGAGCAGTACTTC	CSVFGTSGDTYEQYF
TRBJ2-5	TRBV4-1	-	-	TGCGCCAGCAGCCCAACCCCCCTGACTAAACAAGAGACCCAGTACTTC	CASSPTPLTKQETQYF
TRBJ2-5	TRBV5-1	-	-	TGCGCCAGCAGGATAGACCGGGAGACCCAGTACTTC	CASRIDRETQYF
TRBJ2-7	TRBV25-1	-	TRBD2	TGTGCCAGCAGTGAAGGCGGGAGGGGAGCCTACTACGAGCAGTACTTC	CASSEGGRGAYYEQYF
TRBJ2-4	TRBV2	-	-	TGTGCCAGCAGTGAAGCGCTAACCCTAGCCAAAAACATTCAGTACTTC	CASSEALTLAKNIQYF
TRBJ2-7	TRBV4-1	-	-	TGCGCCAGCAGCCAAGTCGGGACCCCGAAGCAGTACTTC	CASSQVGTPKQYF
TRBJ2-7	TRBV5-6	-	TRBD1	TGTGCCAGCAGCCTCCAGGGGGACTACGAGCAGTACTTC	CASSLQGDYEQYF
TRBJ1-5	TRBV7-9	once	-	TGTGCCAGCAGCGCTGACAGCCGCAATCAGCCCCAGCATTTT	CASSADSRNQPQHF
TRBJ2-7	TRBV7-9	-	-	TGTGCCAGCAGCCCTTCGGGTCCCTACGAGCAGTACTTC	CASSPSGPYEQYF
TRBJ1-5	TRBV27	few	TRBD1	TGTGCCAGCAGTTGGACAGGGAGGACGCACCAGCCCCAGCATTTT	CASSWTGRTHQPQHF
TRBJ2-1	TRBV11-2	-	TRBD1	TGTGCCAGCAGCTCCGGCAGGGGGAGAAATGAGCAGTTCTTC	CASSSGRGRNEQFF
TRBJ2-2	TRBV9	-	-	TGTGCCAGCAGCGTGGGGAAAGCCGGGGAGCTGTTTTTT	CASSVGKAGELFF
TRBJ1-3	TRBV30	-	-	TGTGCCTGGAACAGGGTTGCTGGAAACACCATATATTTT	CAWNRVAGNTIYF
TRBJ1-2	TRBV7-8	-	-	TGTGCCAGCAGCTCTCTCGGCCGGGGTTATGGCTACACCTTC	CASSSLGRGYGYTF
TRBJ2-7	TRBV5-1	once	TRBD2	TGCGCCAGCAGCCCCGGGACTAGCGGGGAGCAGTACTTC	CASSPGTSGEQYF
TRBJ1-2	TRBV7-8	-	TRBD1	TGTGCCAGCAGCTTAATGGGACAGGGGGCAGGCGGCTACACCTTC	CASSLMGQGAGGYTF
TRBJ1-1	TRBV7-2	-	TRBD1	TGTGCCAGCAGCTTCCGGGACAGGGAGAACACTGAAGCTTTCTTT	CASSFRDRENTEAFF
TRBJ2-4	TRBV5-6	-	TRBD1	TGTGCCAGCAGCTCCCGGGACAGGGGAAGCATTCAGTACTTC	CASSSRDRGSIQYF
TRBJ2-1	TRBV5-1	-	TRBD2	TGCGCCAGCAGCCGGGAAGGACTAGCGGGAGGCGGCAGCTCCTACAATGAGCAGTTCTTC	CASSREGLAGGGSSYNEQFF
TRBJ2-2	TRBV15	-	TRBD2	TGTGCCACCAGCGGGCTAGCGGGAGGTCCCGGGGAGCTGTTTTTT	CATSGLAGGPGELFF
TRBJ2-3	TRBV2	-	TRBD2	TGTGCCAGCAGTGAACTTACGTCACTAGCGGGCACAGATACGCAGTATTTT	CASSELTSLAGTDTQYF
TRBJ1-5	TRBV28	-	-	TGTGCCAGCAGCCGGGTGTTTAGCAATCAGCCCCAGCATTTT	CASSRVFSNQPQHF
TRBJ1-5	TRBV27	-	-	TGTGCCAGCAGTGCGCTGACGGGGAGCAATCAGCCCCAGCATTTT	CASSALTGSNQPQHF
TRBJ1-4	TRBV7-9	-	-	TGTGCCAGCAGCCGAGGGAATGAAAAACTGTTTTTT	CASSRGNEKLFF
TRBJ2-3	TRBV11-2	-	TRBD1	TGTGCCAGCAGCCCGACAGGGGGATTCACAGATACGCAGTATTTT	CASSPTGGFTDTQYF
TRBJ1-5	TRBV7-9	-	-	TGTGCCAGCAGCTTAGGGCCGGATCAGCCCCAGCATTTT	CASSLGPDQPQHF
TRBJ2-7	TRBV7-2	-	-	TGTGCCAGCAGCCCAGGGGGGCTGGGGCAGGGGATAACCTACGAGCAGTACTTC	CASSPGGLGQGITYEQYF
TRBJ1-2	TRBV19	-	TRBD1	TGTGCCAGTAGTTCTACAGGGGCAAACTATGGCTACACCTTC	CASSSTGANYGYTF
TRBJ1-2	TRBV11-3	-	TRBD1	TGTGCCAGCAGCTTTACTTCGGGGACAGTGCAGGGCTACACCTTC	CASSFTSGTVQGYTF
TRBJ2-1	TRBV6-4	-	TRBD2	TGTGCCAGCTCTCCGACGGGGGGGGCTAATGAGCAGTTCTTC	CASSPTGGANEQFF
TRBJ2-7	TRBV27	-	-	TGTGCCAGCAGTTACGTGGGCCCCTACGAGCAGTACTTC	CASSYVGPYEQYF
TRBJ1-1	TRBV19	-	-	TGTGCCAGTAGTATCGCAGTGAACACTGAAGCTTTCTTT	CASSIAVNTEAFF
TRBJ2-7	TRBV7-3	-	-	TGTGCCAGCAGCCTTACAAAGACAGGACGTCTCTACGAGCAGTACTTC	CASSLTKTGRLYEQYF
TRBJ1-5	TRBV27	once	-	TGTGCCAGCAGTTTAGAACCTCCGGGGCGCGGTCAGCCCCAGCATTTT	CASSLEPPGRGQPQHF